These T cell receptor beta chains were read from a single sample in a study of blood T cell repertoires in COVID-19. Libraries were prepared by immunoSEQ multiplex PCR; TCRdb keeps only in-frame clonotypes and omits some of them. Of approximately 76,000 clones listed, around 82% are singletons. The specimen was peripheral blood. The receptors shown here come from a man older than 75 with active or convalescent COVID-19. CDR3s include the opening cysteine and the closing phenylalanine or tryptophan. A D gene is named only where the DNA matches it firmly. Some rows mark clone size as missing; the rest say once, few, many or name a class of expanded clone.

d_call cdr3_length clone_size j_call v_call cdr3_aa cdr3_nt
TRBD1 15 NA TRBJ2-1 TRBV2 CASSETGGGNNEQFF TGTGCCAGCAGCGAGACAGGGGGTGGTAATAATGAGCAGTTCTTC
NA 11 NA TRBJ2-3 TRBV6-5 CASSSTDTQYF TGTGCCAGCAGTTCTACAGATACGCAGTATTTT
TRBD1 14 NA TRBJ2-3 TRBV29-1 CSVRRGTGWNTQYF TGCAGCGTCCGGAGGGGGACAGGGTGGAATACGCAGTATTTT
TRBD1 14 NA TRBJ2-7 TRBV3-1/TRBV3-2 CASSQGQGYSEQYF TGTGCCAGCAGCCAGGGACAGGGTTATTCCGAGCAGTACTTC
TRBD1 18 once TRBJ1-2 TRBV25-1 CASSASPGTGGYNYGYTF TGTGCCAGCAGTGCCTCTCCCGGGACAGGGGGCTATAACTATGGCTACACCTTC
TRBD2 16 once TRBJ2-3 TRBV24-1 CATSDQSGGGADTQYF TGTGCCACCAGTGACCAATCGGGGGGTGGGGCAGATACGCAGTATTTT
NA 14 NA TRBJ1-3 TRBV6-4 CASSPVISGNTIYF TGTGCCAGCAGTCCAGTGATCTCTGGAAACACCATATATTTT
TRBD1 16 NA TRBJ1-6 TRBV27 CASSSGQGAYNSPLHF TGTGCCAGCAGTTCAGGACAGGGGGCGTATAATTCACCCCTCCACTTT
NA 16 once TRBJ2-4 TRBV6-1 CASSEVHGGSKNIQYF TGTGCCAGCAGTGAAGTTCATGGGGGGTCCAAAAACATTCAGTACTTC
NA 16 NA TRBJ2-1 TRBV5-4 CASSYRGQGLNNEQFF TGTGCCAGCAGCTACCGAGGGCAGGGGCTGAACAATGAGCAGTTCTTC
NA 13 NA TRBJ1-5 TRBV19 CASTGGRGRPQHF TGTGCCAGTACCGGGGGGAGGGGACGGCCCCAGCATTTT
NA 13 NA TRBJ2-7 TRBV28 CASITTGTYEQYF TGTGCCAGCATTACCACAGGGACCTACGAGCAGTACTTC
NA 13 NA TRBJ1-2 TRBV3-1/TRBV3-2 CASSQEGTYGYTF TGTGCCAGCAGCCAAGAGGGGACATATGGCTACACCTTC
TRBD1 15 NA TRBJ2-1 TRBV2 CASSTGTGGIFEQFF TGTGCCAGCAGTACCGGGACAGGGGGCATATTTGAGCAGTTCTTC
TRBD1 15 NA TRBJ2-5 TRBV3-1/TRBV3-2 CASSQVTGAGETQYF TGTGCCAGCAGCCAAGTTACAGGGGCAGGGGAGACCCAGTACTTC
TRBD2 16 NA TRBJ2-2 TRBV18 CASSPRRAGATGELFF TGTGCCAGCTCACCCCGGCGAGCGGGGGCCACCGGGGAGCTGTTTTTT
TRBD1 16 NA TRBJ2-4 TRBV19 CASSQTATGGANIQYF TGTGCCAGTAGTCAAACAGCGACAGGGGGGGCAAACATTCAGTACTTC
NA 14 NA TRBJ1-4 TRBV5-1 CASSLEGGHEKLFF TGCGCCAGCAGCTTGGAAGGGGGTCATGAAAAACTGTTTTTT
NA 12 NA TRBJ2-5 TRBV7-9 CASSLYGETQYF TGTGCCAGCAGCTTATACGGGGAGACCCAGTACTTC
NA 16 NA TRBJ1-2 TRBV5-1 CASRSNTAVGLGGYTF TGCGCCAGCAGGAGCAACACCGCCGTGGGGCTGGGTGGCTACACCTTC
NA 15 NA TRBJ2-5 TRBV5-5 CASSRTQGYQETQYF TGTGCCAGCAGCCGCACCCAGGGGTACCAAGAGACCCAGTACTTC
NA 14 few TRBJ2-3 TRBV11-2 CASSFGLATDTQYF TGTGCCAGCAGCTTTGGTCTAGCAACAGATACGCAGTATTTT
NA 10 NA TRBJ2-1 TRBV28 CASSVNEQFF TGTGCCAGCTCTGTTAATGAGCAGTTCTTC
TRBD2 13 NA TRBJ2-1 TRBV4-1 CASSLGLAGWQFF TGCGCCAGCAGCCTGGGACTAGCGGGGTGGCAGTTCTTC
NA 13 NA TRBJ2-5 TRBV9 CASSTQQGQTQYF TGTGCCAGCAGCACTCAACAGGGACAGACCCAGTACTTC
NA 13 once TRBJ1-1 TRBV7-3 CASSLDRNTEAFF TGTGCCAGCAGCCTTGACAGGAACACTGAAGCTTTCTTT
NA 15 NA TRBJ1-1 TRBV30 CAWAFLAVVNTEAFF TGTGCCTGGGCTTTCCTAGCGGTGGTAAACACTGAAGCTTTCTTT
TRBD2 14 NA TRBJ2-5 TRBV27 CATRSLAGQETQYF TGTGCCACCCGGAGTCTAGCGGGACAAGAGACCCAGTACTTC
TRBD1 13 NA TRBJ2-1 TRBV3-1/TRBV3-2 CASNLGQDNEQFF TGTGCCAGCAACCTAGGACAGGACAATGAGCAGTTCTTC
NA 14 NA TRBJ1-2 TRBV19 CASRQGRMNGGYTF TGTGCCAGTAGACAGGGACGGATGAACGGTGGCTACACCTTC
NA 13 NA TRBJ2-1 TRBV19 CATSPGGSSEQFF TGTGCCACCTCACCCGGTGGCTCTAGTGAGCAGTTCTTC
NA 15 few TRBJ1-2 TRBV11-2 CASSLRQFVGDGYTF TGTGCCAGCAGCTTACGACAGTTTGTCGGCGATGGCTACACCTTC
NA 13 NA TRBJ1-5 TRBV18 CASSPSLNQPQHF TGTGCCAGCTCACCGTCACTTAATCAGCCCCAGCATTTT
NA 14 NA TRBJ2-3 TRBV5-1 CASSLAQSTDTQYF TGCGCCAGCAGCTTGGCCCAGAGCACAGATACGCAGTATTTT
NA 15 NA TRBJ1-5 TRBV21-1 CASSQGRGVNQPQHF TGTGCCAGCAGCCAAGGGCGAGGAGTTAATCAGCCCCAGCATTTT
TRBD2 13 NA TRBJ2-1 TRBV7-2 CASSLLAANEQFF TGTGCCAGCAGCTTACTAGCGGCAAATGAGCAGTTCTTC
TRBD1 15 NA TRBJ1-1 TRBV19 CASSTGTGGAVAAFF TGTGCCAGTAGTACCGGGACAGGGGGCGCGGTGGCTGCTTTCTTT
NA 13 NA TRBJ1-1 TRBV7-2 CASSLARFTEAFF TGTGCCAGCAGCTTAGCCCGGTTCACTGAAGCTTTCTTT
NA 13 once TRBJ1-6 TRBV6-5 CASSSRRTDFLHF TGTGCCAGCAGTTCCAGGAGGACAGATTTCCTCCACTTT
NA 12 NA TRBJ2-7 TRBV7-9 CASSLARGEQYF TGTGCCAGCAGCTTAGCTCGGGGGGAGCAGTACTTC
TRBD2 14 NA TRBJ2-2 TRBV20-1 CSASGTTLTGELFF TGCAGTGCTAGTGGGACTACCCTCACCGGGGAGCTGTTTTTT
NA 14 NA TRBJ1-5 TRBV5-1 CASSLDGATQPQHF TGCGCCAGCAGCCTCGATGGGGCTACACAGCCCCAGCATTTT
NA 13 NA TRBJ2-7 TRBV18 CASSPGESYEQYF TGTGCCAGCTCACCCGGGGAATCCTACGAGCAGTACTTC
TRBD2 15 NA TRBJ2-1 TRBV11-3 CASSLGLAGEAEQFF TGTGCCAGCAGCTTAGGGCTAGCGGGAGAGGCTGAGCAGTTCTTC
TRBD2 13 NA TRBJ2-4 TRBV27 CASKLRGGNIQYF TGTGCCAGCAAACTCCGGGGGGGAAACATTCAGTACTTC
NA 16 NA TRBJ2-2 TRBV6-5 CASSYKGRGVTGELFF TGTGCCAGCAGTTATAAGGGCAGGGGGGTCACCGGGGAGCTGTTTTTT
NA 14 once TRBJ2-7 TRBV11-2 CASSLDRTSYEQYF TGTGCCAGCAGCTTAGATAGAACCTCCTACGAGCAGTACTTC
NA 14 NA TRBJ1-6 TRBV19 CASSSQQGNSPLHF TGTGCCAGTAGTTCGCAACAGGGAAACTCACCCCTCCACTTT
NA 11 NA TRBJ2-1 TRBV2 CASSLYNEQFF TGTGCCAGCAGTCTCTACAATGAGCAGTTCTTC
NA 15 NA TRBJ1-6 TRBV6-7 CASSSGGRLPSPLHF TGTGCCAGCAGTTCCGGGGGGCGCCTCCCTTCACCCCTCCACTTT
NA 19 once TRBJ2-2 TRBV7-2 CASSLDRVGDFDGPGELFF TGTGCCAGCAGCTTAGACAGGGTGGGGGATTTCGATGGCCCCGGGGAGCTGTTTTTT
NA 15 NA TRBJ2-1 TRBV7-2 CASSLGGQVWNEQFF TGTGCCAGCAGCTTAGGGGGACAAGTGTGGAATGAGCAGTTCTTC
NA 16 NA TRBJ1-5 TRBV28 CASSLWGGGKNQPQHF TGTGCCAGCAGTTTGTGGGGAGGAGGTAAGAATCAGCCCCAGCATTTT
TRBD1 13 NA TRBJ1-2 TRBV29-1 CSVEQGANYGYTF TGCAGCGTGGAACAGGGGGCCAACTATGGCTACACCTTC
NA 15 NA TRBJ2-7 TRBV19 CASASGGANSYEQYF TGTGCCAGTGCTTCTGGCGGAGCGAACTCCTACGAGCAGTACTTC